Below, one T cell receptor (beta chain) is given with its context. Its cognate antigen is unknown. The donors belonged to the approximately 120-subject validation cohort, separate from the approximately 700-subject first cohort. Repertoires were generated with immunoSEQ multiplex PCR, while TCRdb's copy carries only in-frame clones and drops some. The sample consists of more than 250,000 clones, around 91% of them appearing once. The V segment lost 5 bases and the J segment 4 bases; nucleotides outside the gene matches: 10. This CDR3 comprises 16 residues. CDR1 and CDR2 (germline): SGHTA, FQGNSA. The data were taken from a study of cytomegalovirus exposure and HLA in healthy donors. Points from the study as a whole: Rarity characterized most TCR sequences, yet some public TCRs appeared in many donors. The study recorded 164 TCR beta chains that were cytomegalovirus-associated. Reportedly, diagnosis of cytomegalovirus status by the classifier showed high specificity and sensitivity.

The chain has TRBV7-2 and TRBJ2-2; 7 bases line up with TRBD2. The TCR originated in a woman aged 25-40 years in good health and CMV-seronegative. Sequences were obtained from PBMCs. DNA of the CDR3: TGTGCCAGCAGCCCTAGCGGAGCCCGGGGCACCGGGGAGCTGTTTTTT. Protein sequence: CASSPSGARGTGELFF.